The 28 T cell receptor beta chains presented below share a single source sample, sequenced in a study of immune evolution from preneoplasia to lung adenocarcinoma. Data came from immunoSEQ multiplex PCR; TCRdb stores just in-frame clones and leaves some out. The sample consists of several thousand clones, roughly 85% of them appearing once. The sample comprised FFPE invasive lung adenocarcinoma tissue. The receptors were sampled from a person in their fifties or sixties with lung adenocarcinoma.

This chain uses TRBV2 with TRBJ2-4; no clear D. The CDR3 runs to 18 residues. The V end lost 0 bases, the J end lost 0 bases, and 15 bases lay between the germline ends. Looked up from germline, CDR1 is SNHLY and CDR2 is FYNNEI. Written as DNA, the CDR3 is TGTGCCAGCAGTGAAGCGCTTCAGGACGCTGTAGCCAAAAACATTCAGTACTTC. It translates to CASSEALQDAVAKNIQYF.

This chain uses TRBV10-3 with TRBJ1-5, with TRBD1 identical over 8 bases. Germline V gene lookup returns CDR1 ENHRY and CDR2 SYGVKD. The CDR3 has 14 residues. After removal of 3 bases from V and 6 bases from J, the junction contained 4 bases not matched to a gene. For the CDR3, the DNA is TGTGCCATCAGTGACTATCAGGGGGCTCAGCCCCAGCATTTT. This codes for CAISDYQGAQPQHF.

Only one count was recorded for this clone. V usage is TRBV7-3 and J usage is TRBJ1-1; 9 positions match TRBD1. CDR3 length: 15 amino acids. Germline lookup yields CDR1 SGHTA and CDR2 FQGTGA. The trim removed 2 bases at V and 3 bases at J, leaving 4 bases unmatched. This CDR3 reads CASSLAWTGDTEAFF. In DNA form, the CDR3 reads TGTGCCAGCAGCTTAGCTTGGACAGGGGACACTGAAGCTTTCTTT. Using reference TRBV7-3 and TRBJ1-1 for the parts outside the CDR3, the full variable domain is GAGVSQTPSNKVTEKGKYVELRCDPISGHTALYWYRQSLGQGPEFLIYFQGTGAADDSGLPNDRFFAVRPEGSVSTLKIQRTERGDSAVYLCASSLAWTGDTEAFFGQGTRLTVV.

The rearrangement joins TRBV27 to TRBJ1-1, with TRBD1 identical over 9 bases. After removal of 4 bases from V and 3 bases from J, the junction contained 6 bases not matched to a gene. Looked up from germline, CDR1 is MNHEY and CDR2 is SMNVEV (reference sequence). This CDR3 spans 15 amino acids. CDR3 DNA sequence: TGTGCCAGCAGTTCGCCGGGACAGGGAGACACTGAAGCTTTCTTT. It encodes CASSSPGQGDTEAFF.

This clone was found a few times. This chain links TRBV4-1 with TRBJ1-1, with D unresolved. The length of the CDR3 is 15 residues. Per the germline V gene, CDR1 is MGHRA and CDR2 is YSYEKL. The V and J ends lost 0 bases and 4 bases respectively, with 12 bases between them. The CDR3 sequence is CASSQEQEGFTEAFF. The CDR3 DNA reads as TGCGCCAGCAGCCAAGAGCAGGAAGGGTTCACTGAAGCTTTCTTT.

V and J are TRBV6-5 and TRBJ1-1, with 8 nucleotides matching TRBD1. The germline V gene encodes CDR1 MNHEY and CDR2 SVGAGI. J gave up 2 bases and V 6 bases, and 8 bases lay outside the gene matches. The CDR3 runs to 15 residues. The CDR3 spells CASSYVGTGNTEAFF. Written as DNA, the CDR3 is TGTGCCAGCAGCTACGTTGGGACAGGCAACACTGAAGCTTTCTTT.

The rearrangement links TRBV11-2 to TRBJ1-4; D unresolved. CDR3 length equals 15 residues. The germline gives CDR1 SGHAT, CDR2 FQNNGV. V dropped 2 bases and J dropped 2 bases, with 9 bases sitting between them. CDR3 sequence: CASSLSISTNEKLFF. The CDR3 DNA is TGTGCCAGCAGCTTAAGCATCTCTACTAATGAAAAACTGTTTTTT. Full variable domain (outside the CDR3, taken from reference TRBV11-2 and TRBJ1-4): EAGVAQSPRYKIIEKRQSVAFWCNPISGHATLYWYQQILGQGPKLLIQFQNNGVVDDSQLPKDRFSAERLKGVDSTLKIQPAKLEDSAVYLCASSLSISTNEKLFFGSGTQLSVL.

The rearrangement uses TRBV7-3 and TRBJ1-1; D gene ambiguous. The germline V gene has CDR1 SGHTA and CDR2 FQGTGA. The CDR3 contains 15 residues. Trimming left V 0 bases short and J 3 bases short, with 11 bases between. The CDR3 reads CASSLTGDGYTEAFF. CDR3 sequence (DNA): TGTGCCAGCAGCTTAACGGGAGATGGGTACACTGAAGCTTTCTTT.

The rearrangement links TRBV11-3 to TRBJ2-6; no clear D. The CDR3 length is 17 residues. V was clipped by 5 bases and J by 5 bases, with 19 bases between them. CDR1 and CDR2 from the germline V gene are SGHNT and YENEEA. The CDR3 nucleotides are TGTGCCAGCAGCGAATGGGCTCGACAAAGTCGGGCCAACGTCCTGACTTTC. This translates into CASSEWARQSRANVLTF.

The V gene is TRBV7-9, the J gene TRBJ2-2, with 9 bases lining up with TRBD2. This CDR3 is built from 14 residues. Germline V gene lookup returns CDR1 SEHNR and CDR2 FQNEAQ (reference sequence). After removal of 9 bases from V and 7 bases from J, the junction contained 9 bases not matched to a gene. The CDR3 loop reads CARSGAGGLGELFF. CDR3 coding DNA: TGTGCCAGATCGGGAGCGGGAGGACTCGGGGAGCTGTTTTTT. The full variable domain, completed using reference TRBV7-9 and TRBJ2-2, is DTGVSQNPRHKITKRGQNVTFRCDPISEHNRLYWYRQTLGQGPEFLTYFQNEAQLEKSRLLSDRFSAERPKGSFSTLEIQRTEQGDSAMYLCARSGAGGLGELFFGEGSRLTVL.

V usage is TRBV28 and J usage is TRBJ2-5; 12 nucleotides line up with TRBD2. This CDR3 is 17 amino acids long. CDR1 and CDR2 (germline): MDHEN, SYDVKM. J gave up 5 bases and V 3 bases, and 10 bases lay outside the gene matches. CDR3 amino acids: CASSFPTSGSGLETQYF. The CDR3, as DNA: TGTGCCAGCAGTTTCCCGACTAGCGGGAGCGGGCTTGAGACCCAGTACTTC.

The V gene is TRBV7-9, the J gene TRBJ2-7; 8 bases are shared with TRBD1. V shed 1 base and J 2 bases; nucleotides not matched to a gene: 13. CDR1 is SEHNR and CDR2 is FQNEAQ in the germline V gene (reference sequence). The CDR3 contains 18 residues. This CDR3 is CASSLDPRQGQTAYEQYF. The DNA of the CDR3 is TGTGCCAGCAGCTTAGACCCGAGACAGGGGCAAACTGCCTACGAGCAGTACTTC.

There are a few counts of this clone. At the DNA level, this CDR3 is encoded by other sequences in the same sample as well. The chain uses TRBV11-2 and TRBJ1-5, with 8 nucleotides matching TRBD1. The CDR3 loop spans 15 amino acids. The ends lost 2 bases at V and 0 bases at J; junction bases unmatched: 0. Germline CDR1 SGHAT, CDR2 FQNNGV. In DNA form, the CDR3 reads TGTGCCAGCAGCTTAACAGGGGGTAGCAATCAGCCCCAGCATTTT. Its translation is CASSLTGGSNQPQHF.

The rearrangement joins TRBV11-2 to TRBJ2-1; 7 nucleotides agree with TRBD2. The CDR3 has 15 residues. Germline-derived CDR1 and CDR2 are SGHAT and FQNNGV. V was pared by 3 bases and J by 5 bases, with 7 bases of the junction left unmatched. As DNA, the CDR3 is TGTGCCAGCAGCTTCCGGCTAGCGGAAAACAATGAGCAGTTCTTC. Protein product: CASSFRLAENNEQFF. Full variable domain (outside the CDR3, taken from reference TRBV11-2 and TRBJ2-1): EAGVAQSPRYKIIEKRQSVAFWCNPISGHATLYWYQQILGQGPKLLIQFQNNGVVDDSQLPKDRFSAERLKGVDSTLKIQPAKLEDSAVYLCASSFRLAENNEQFFGPGTRLTVL.

The chain employs TRBV28 and TRBJ1-5; TRBD1 agrees at 9 bases. Germline CDR1 is MDHEN and CDR2 is SYDVKM. The trim removed 4 bases at V and 6 bases at J, leaving 7 bases unmatched. The CDR3 extends over 15 amino acids. CDR3 amino acids: CASSYGDRAVQPQHF. CDR3 DNA sequence: TGTGCCAGCAGTTACGGGGACAGGGCAGTTCAGCCCCAGCATTTT.

V gene TRBV7-2 combines with J gene TRBJ2-5; tentative D call: TRBD1 (5 bases). V lost 5 bases to trimming and J lost 5 bases, with 9 bases between them. CDR3 length: 12 amino acids. Germline values: CDR1 SGHTA, CDR2 FQGNSA. The CDR3 DNA follows: TGTGCCAGCAGCCAGGGCGTGGAGACCCAGTACTTC. Protein: CASSQGVETQYF.

This chain uses TRBV2 with TRBJ2-7, with 10 positions matching TRBD1. With V trimmed by 6 bases and J by 4 bases, 6 bases remained unmatched. Germline loops: CDR1 SNHLY, CDR2 FYNNEI. The CDR3 runs to 14 residues. The CDR3 DNA follows: TGTGCCAGCAGCGGACAGGGGGTCGGTTACGAGCAGTACTTC. Translation: CASSGQGVGYEQYF.

Only one count was recorded for this clone. This chain joins TRBV7-3 and TRBJ1-2, with unresolved D. This CDR3 is built from 14 residues. V lost 1 base to trimming and J lost 2 bases, with 8 bases between them. CDR1 and CDR2 from the germline V gene are SGHTA and FQGTGA. The CDR3 DNA is TGTGCCAGCAGCTTAAACGCGGGGAACTATGGCTACACCTTC. It encodes CASSLNAGNYGYTF.

The CDR3 loop reads CASSLRITFGDTQYF. The CDR3 nucleotides are TGTGCCAGCAGTTTAAGAATTACATTTGGAGATACGCAGTATTTT. The chain carries TRBV27 and TRBJ2-3; D is undetermined. V was cut by 2 bases and J by 5 bases, with 14 bases left in between. This CDR3 region has 15 residues. Germline-derived CDR1 and CDR2 are MNHEY and SMNVEV (reference sequence).

This chain connects TRBV6-1 to TRBJ1-5; D not certain. The CDR3 is 15 amino acids. V was trimmed by 2 bases and J by 3 bases, leaving 11 bases between them. The germline V gene has CDR1 MNHNS and CDR2 SASEGT. The CDR3 loop is CASSETWPNNQPQHF. The CDR3 DNA follows: TGTGCCAGCAGTGAAACTTGGCCGAACAATCAGCCCCAGCATTTT.

This chain joins TRBV9 and TRBJ1-1; the D gene is possibly TRBD1 (5 bases). The germline V and J ends were trimmed by 0 bases and 11 bases, with 11 bases remaining between them. Germline V CDR1 and CDR2: SGDLS, YYNGEE. This CDR3 is 12 amino acids long. Written as DNA, the CDR3 is TGTGCCAGCAGCGTAGATGGACACGGCGCTTTCTTT. Encoded protein: CASSVDGHGAFF. The full variable domain, with the rest looked up from reference TRBV9 and TRBJ1-1, is DSGVTQTPKHLITATGQRVTLRCSPRSGDLSVYWYQQSLDQGLQFLIQYYNGEERAKGNILERFSAQQFPDLHSELNLSSLELGDSALYFCASSVDGHGAFFGQGTRLTVV.

This rearrangement joins TRBV28 to TRBJ1-5; 10 nucleotides agree with TRBD1. In germline, CDR1 is MDHEN, CDR2 SYDVKM. The length of the CDR3 is 15 residues. The V gene end was trimmed by 5 bases and the J gene end by 1 base; junction bases not matched to a gene: 2. CDR3 coding DNA: TGTGCCAGCAGTCGGGACAGGGGAAGCAATCAGCCCCAGCATTTT. This encodes CASSRDRGSNQPQHF.

The genes are TRBV4-1 and TRBJ2-1, with 8 bases lining up with TRBD2. Germline lookup yields CDR1 MGHRA and CDR2 YSYEKL. The CDR3 consists of 14 residues. The junction had 5 bases not matched to a gene; V was cut back by 4 bases and J by 6 bases. The CDR3: CASSRAGETNEQFF. The CDR3 DNA sequence: TGCGCCAGCAGCCGAGCGGGAGAAACCAATGAGCAGTTCTTC.

The chain has TRBV2 and TRBJ1-3; 7 bases are shared with TRBD1. Germline lookup yields CDR1 SNHLY and CDR2 FYNNEI. V was pared by 0 bases and J by 2 bases, with 4 bases of the junction left unmatched. The length of the CDR3 is 16 residues. In nucleotides, the CDR3 is TGTGCCAGCAGTGAAGCAACAGGGGTTGCTGGAAACACCATATATTTT. Its translation is CASSEATGVAGNTIYF. The complete variable domain, with remaining parts taken from reference TRBV2 and TRBJ1-3, reads EPEVTQTPSHQVTQMGQEVILRCVPISNHLYFYWYRQILGQKVEFLVSFYNNEISEKSEIFDDQFSVERPDGSNFTLKIRSTKLEDSAMYFCASSEATGVAGNTIYFGEGSWLTVV.

Turning to this clone: An end of the junction differs from the germline gene, which may be a read error. CDR3 sequence reads: CANSYVSTEAFF. Written as DNA, the CDR3 is TGTGCCAACAGCTACGTATCTACTGAAGCTTTCTTT. V is TRBV7-9 and J is TRBJ1-1; D remains ambiguous. The CDR3 sequence is 12 residues long. Per germline, CDR1 SEHNR and CDR2 FQNEAQ (reference sequence).

This clone was observed a single time. The V and J genes are TRBV28 and TRBJ1-6, with D uncertain. Trimming removed 9 bases at V and 3 bases at J, with 15 bases between. Looked up from germline, CDR1 is MDHEN and CDR2 is SYDVKM. The CDR3 extends over 15 amino acids. The CDR3 loop reads CASRPSTGYNSPLHF. The CDR3 DNA reads as TGTGCCAGTCGACCGTCGACGGGCTATAATTCACCCCTCCACTTT.

The chain carries TRBV11-2 and TRBJ1-5, with unresolved D. Germline CDR1 reads SGHAT; CDR2 reads FQNNGV. The V end lost 0 bases, the J end lost 6 bases, and 9 bases lay between the germline ends. The length of the CDR3 is 14 residues. The CDR3 DNA follows: TGTGCCAGCAGCTTAGATCCGGGCTCTCAGCCCCAGCATTTT. It specifies CASSLDPGSQPQHF.

V is TRBV7-9 and J is TRBJ1-2; D ambiguous. This CDR3 region has 13 residues. V was shortened by 1 base and J by 9 bases, with 12 bases between the two germline ends. The germline V gene has CDR1 SEHNR and CDR2 FQNEAQ (reference sequence). Here the CDR3 reads CASSLVEAGSYTF. The CDR3 DNA reads TGTGCCAGCAGCTTAGTGGAAGCGGGTAGCTACACCTTC. The full variable domain, its missing parts supplied by reference TRBV7-9 and TRBJ1-2, is DTGVSQNPRHKITKRGQNVTFRCDPISEHNRLYWYRQTLGQGPEFLTYFQNEAQLEKSRLLSDRFSAERPKGSFSTLEIQRTEQGDSAMYLCASSLVEAGSYTFGSGTRLTVV.